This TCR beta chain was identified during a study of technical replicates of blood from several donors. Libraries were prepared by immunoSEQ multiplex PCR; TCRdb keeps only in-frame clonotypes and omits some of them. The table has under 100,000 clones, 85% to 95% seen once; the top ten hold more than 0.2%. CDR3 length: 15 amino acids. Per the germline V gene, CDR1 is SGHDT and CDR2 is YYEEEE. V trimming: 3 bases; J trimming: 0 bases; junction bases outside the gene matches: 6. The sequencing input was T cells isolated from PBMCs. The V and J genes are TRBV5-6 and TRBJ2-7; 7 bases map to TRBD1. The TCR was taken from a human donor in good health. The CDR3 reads CASSSPGQSSYEQYF. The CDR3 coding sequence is TGTGCCAGCAGCTCCCCGGGACAGTCCTCCTACGAGCAGTACTTC.